Listed here are 32 T cell receptor beta chains from one sample, sequenced in a study of blood T cell repertoires in COVID-19 (TCRdb year 2020). Library construction relied on the immunoSEQ multiplex PCR assay. Entries here come from immuneACCESS through TCRdb and include only in-frame sequences with V and J called. Some clones fail to appear in such tables; in the studies checked, an unresolved V gene covers under half of the shortfall, and the cause of the remainder is unknown. This sample gives about 270,000 clones in total; roughly 86% of them show up just once. The ten largest clones take up approximately 1.8% of the sample. Input material: PBMCs or T cells enriched from blood (not recorded which). These receptors came from a woman aged 55-75 years who had recovered from COVID-19.

The DNA of the CDR3 is TGTGCCAGTAAGGTAACAGGGTTAACTGAAGCTTTCTTT. Translating gives CASKVTGLTEAFF. V and J are TRBV19 and TRBJ1-1; D perhaps matches TRBD1 (6 bases). The CDR3 runs 13 residues. Trimming removed 7 bases at V and 5 bases at J, with 14 bases between. Germline V gene sequence: CDR1 LNHDA, CDR2 SQIVND (reference sequence).

The chain carries TRBV7-2 and TRBJ2-7; D may be TRBD2 (6 bases). Looked up from germline, CDR1 is SGHTA and CDR2 is FQGNSA. V gave up 2 bases and J gave up 5 bases, with 13 bases separating them. This CDR3 is built from 14 residues. The CDR3 DNA reads TGTGCCAGCAGCTTACGGGGGAGTCTCCACGAGCAGTACTTC. Translation gives CASSLRGSLHEQYF.

The rearrangement links TRBV7-2 to TRBJ1-3; D remains ambiguous. Trimming left V 2 bases short and J 0 bases short, with 8 bases between. CDR3 size: 15 residues. Germline lookup yields CDR1 SGHTA and CDR2 FQGNSA. CDR3: CASSLQVSSGNTIYF. CDR3 sequence (DNA): TGTGCCAGCAGCTTACAGGTTAGCTCTGGAAACACCATATATTTT.

The chain couples TRBV4-1 to TRBJ2-7; D is ambiguous. Germline CDR1 and CDR2: MGHRA and YSYEKL. The CDR3 runs to 13 residues. V lost 4 bases and J lost 6, with 13 bases in between. The CDR3, as DNA: TGCGCCAGCAGCCTCGACTGGCTTTCCGAGCAGTACTTC. This codes for CASSLDWLSEQYF.

The gene calls are TRBV3-1 (or the pseudogene TRBV3-2) and TRBJ1-2; 9 bases match TRBD1. The trim removed 4 bases at V and 4 bases at J, leaving 1 base unmatched. The germline gives CDR1 LGHDT, CDR2 YNNKEL (reference sequence). This CDR3 contains 13 residues. CDR3 coding DNA: TGTGCCAGCAGCCCGACAGGGGGCTATGGCTACACCTTC. It codes for CASSPTGGYGYTF.

This chain links TRBV2 with TRBJ1-1; the match to TRBD1 covers 9 bases. The J segment lost 4 bases and the V segment lost 5 bases, leaving 8 bases of the junction unmatched. Looked up from germline, CDR1 is SNHLY and CDR2 is FYNNEI. The CDR3 is 15 amino acids. Here the CDR3 reads CASSKQGALVTEAFF. DNA for the CDR3: TGTGCCAGCAGTAAACAGGGGGCGCTGGTCACTGAAGCTTTCTTT.

The V and J genes are TRBV11-3 and TRBJ1-2, with D tentatively TRBD1 (5 bases). The V gene lost 5 bases and the J gene lost 4 bases, with 11 bases spanning the gap. CDR3 length equals 13 residues. Germline loops: CDR1 SGHNT, CDR2 YENEEA. The CDR3 region has the DNA TGTGCCAGCAGCCCTTACAGGAGCTATGGCTACACCTTC. Its translation: CASSPYRSYGYTF.

The chain joins TRBV30 to TRBJ2-3; TRBD2 agrees at 13 bases. CDR1 is GTSNPN and CDR2 is SVGIG in the germline V gene (reference sequence). V shed 6 bases and J 6 bases; nucleotides not matched to a gene: 6. CDR3 length: 14 residues. CDR3 in amino acids: CACGTSGIADTQYF. CDR3 nucleotide sequence: TGTGCCTGCGGGACTAGCGGGATTGCGGATACGCAGTATTTT.

This chain links TRBV4-2 with TRBJ2-1; 11 bases are shared with TRBD2. V was clipped by 0 bases and J by 7 bases; unmatched bases: 14. CDR3 length: 19 amino acids. The germline gives CDR1 LGHNA, CDR2 YNFKEQ. CDR3 nucleotide sequence: TGTGCCAGCAGCCAAGATTGGCTCCCGGCTAGCGGGAGGAGTAATGAGCAGTTCTTC. It codes for CASSQDWLPASGRSNEQFF.

This chain joins TRBV14 and TRBJ2-3, with D hard to call. The CDR3 totals 15 residues. CDR1 is SGHDN, CDR2 FVKESK, per germline. V was trimmed by 0 bases and J by 2 bases, leaving 9 bases between them. CDR3 DNA sequence: TGTGCCAGCAGCCAAGATGGCTTTTCCACAGATACGCAGTATTTT. Encoded protein: CASSQDGFSTDTQYF. The full variable domain, its missing parts supplied by reference TRBV14 and TRBJ2-3, is EAGVTQFPSHSVIEKGQTVTLRCDPISGHDNLYWYRRVMGKEIKFLLHFVKESKQDESGMPNNRFLAERTGGTYSTLKVQPAELEDSGVYFCASSQDGFSTDTQYFGPGTRLTVL.

The chain couples TRBV4-1 to TRBJ2-1, with 9 bases lining up with TRBD2. Trimming took 1 base from V and 7 from J; bases not matched to a gene: 8. The germline V gene has CDR1 MGHRA and CDR2 YSYEKL. This CDR3 is 16 amino acids long. CDR3 residues: CASSQGWSGGRNEQFF. The CDR3 coding sequence is TGCGCCAGCAGCCAAGGTTGGAGCGGGGGGCGGAATGAGCAGTTCTTC.

V is TRBV10-3 and J is TRBJ2-7; tentatively, D is TRBD2 (6 bases). The CDR3 is made up of 13 amino acids. Germline V lookup: CDR1 ENHRY, CDR2 SYGVKD. Trimming took off 6 bases at V and 3 bases at J, with 12 bases between the two ends. CDR3 region: CAISAGPGYEQYF. The CDR3 bases are TGTGCCATCAGCGCGGGGCCCGGCTACGAGCAGTACTTC.

The chain combines TRBV5-1 with TRBJ2-7; TRBD2 matches 9 bases. V lost 5 bases, J lost 4 bases, and 4 bases stayed unmatched. The CDR3 is 13 residues long. Germline V gene data show CDR1 as SGHRS and CDR2 as YFSETQ. CDR3 in amino acids: CASSAGGLYEQYF. The CDR3 nucleotides read TGCGCCAGCAGTGCGGGAGGGTTATACGAGCAGTACTTC.

The genes are TRBV6-5 and TRBJ1-2, with TRBD1 identical over 8 bases. CDR1 is MNHEY, CDR2 SVGAGI, per germline. This CDR3 region has 15 residues. J was trimmed by 3 bases and V by 8 bases; bases with no gene match: 11. CDR3 sequence: CASEPSGRGHYGYTF. Here the CDR3 DNA reads TGTGCCAGCGAACCCTCGGGCAGGGGGCACTATGGCTACACCTTC.

The chain combines TRBV30 with TRBJ1-4; tentatively, D is TRBD1 (6 bases). CDR3 size: 15 residues. Trimming shortened V by 3 bases and J by 2 bases, and 13 bases separated the two germline ends. Germline V lookup: CDR1 GTSNPN, CDR2 SVGIG (reference sequence). The CDR3 protein is CAWRGEGGTNEKLFF. In DNA, the CDR3 is TGTGCCTGGAGGGGCGAGGGGGGGACTAATGAAAAACTGTTTTTT.

The chain carries TRBV24-1 and TRBJ2-3, with 13 bases lining up with TRBD2. The trim removed 9 bases at V and 1 base at J, leaving 6 bases unmatched. The CDR3 contains 16 residues. Germline CDR1 KGHDR, CDR2 SFDVKD. CDR3 residues: CATGLAGAVGTDTQYF. CDR3 nucleotide sequence: TGTGCCACCGGACTAGCGGGAGCAGTTGGCACAGATACGCAGTATTTT.

The V and J genes are TRBV2 and TRBJ1-1; D possibly corresponds to TRBD1 (5 bases). Germline V gene data show CDR1 as SNHLY and CDR2 as FYNNEI. Between the trimmed V and J ends, which lost 6 bases and 2 bases, there was a span of 13 bases. The CDR3 contains 14 residues. This chain's CDR3 is CASSLGPENTEAFF. The CDR3, as DNA: TGTGCCAGCAGCCTGGGGCCCGAAAACACTGAAGCTTTCTTT.

V is TRBV5-1 and J is TRBJ2-7; 13 nucleotides match TRBD2. This CDR3 spans 15 amino acids. The V and J ends lost 4 bases and 7 bases, in that order; junction bases with no gene match: 8. CDR1 is SGHRS, CDR2 YFSETQ, per germline. CDR3 coding DNA: TGCGCCAGCAGCCTGGTAGGGACTAGCGGGGAGGAGCAGTACTTC. It specifies CASSLVGTSGEEQYF.

The chain has TRBV18 and TRBJ1-4; 11 bases line up with TRBD1. The V and J ends lost 3 bases and 7 bases, in that order; junction bases with no gene match: 1. This CDR3 region has 14 residues. Germline V gene lookup returns CDR1 KGHSH and CDR2 LQKENI. Here the CDR3 reads CASSPDRGPEKLFF. CDR3 in DNA: TGTGCCAGCTCACCGGACAGGGGGCCTGAAAAACTGTTTTTT.

V usage is TRBV7-3 and J usage is TRBJ1-6; D perhaps matches TRBD1 (5 bases). V was trimmed by 5 bases and J by 7 bases, leaving 12 bases between them. The CDR3 runs 14 residues. Per the germline V gene, CDR1 is SGHTA and CDR2 is FQGTGA. In nucleotides, the CDR3 is TGTGCCAGCAGCCGCCGGGGGGGGAATTCACCCCTCCACTTT. Protein product: CASSRRGGNSPLHF.

J is TRBJ1-2 and V is TRBV29-1; TRBD1 agrees at 9 bases. The germline V gene has CDR1 SQVTM and CDR2 ANQGSEA. The J segment lost 7 bases and the V segment lost 5 bases, leaving 14 bases of the junction unmatched. The CDR3 contains 15 residues. The DNA for the CDR3 is TGCAGCGTTAGGGACAGGGAAGGAGAAGCGGGTGGCTACACCTTC. Translated, it gives CSVRDREGEAGGYTF.

The chain combines TRBV19 with TRBJ2-7; D perhaps matches TRBD1 (6 bases). The CDR3 extends over 14 amino acids. Trimming left V 5 bases short and J 0 bases short, with 11 bases between. Germline-derived CDR1 and CDR2 are LNHDA and SQIVND (reference sequence). CDR3 sequence (DNA): TGTGCCAGTAGTCGCGACAGGAACTCCTACGAGCAGTACTTC. Translated: CASSRDRNSYEQYF.

V is TRBV5-1 and J is TRBJ2-2, with D possibly being TRBD1 (6 bases). CDR3 size: 19 residues. Germline V CDR1 and CDR2: SGHRS, YFSETQ. With 2 bases removed from V and 3 bases from J, the gap between germline ends came to 23 bases. Here the CDR3 reads CASSLPSHYRDTHTGELFF. The CDR3 coding sequence is TGCGCCAGCAGCTTACCAAGTCATTACAGGGACACACACACCGGGGAGCTGTTTTTT.

V and J are TRBV28 and TRBJ1-5; D remains unclear. CDR3 length: 14 amino acids. V was trimmed by 3 bases and J by 6 bases, leaving 12 bases between them. The germline CDR1 and CDR2 sequences are MDHEN and SYDVKM. In DNA, the CDR3 is TGTGCCAGCAGTTTGGGTTTGGGAGGTCAGCCCCAGCATTTT. It encodes CASSLGLGGQPQHF. The full variable domain, with the rest looked up from reference TRBV28 and TRBJ1-5, is DVKVTQSSRYLVKRTGEKVFLECVQDMDHENMFWYRQDPGLGLRLIYFSYDVKMKEKGDIPEGYSVSREKKERFSLILESASTNQTSMYLCASSLGLGGQPQHFGDGTRLSIL.

This rearrangement joins TRBV7-2 to TRBJ1-1; D is unresolved. The germline V and J ends were trimmed by 6 bases and 10 bases, with 12 bases remaining between them. The germline V gene encodes CDR1 SGHTA and CDR2 FQGNSA. CDR3 size: 11 residues. For the CDR3, the DNA is TGTGCCAGCAGTCAGTCGAGGTCAGCTTTCTTT. Translated: CASSQSRSAFF. Full variable domain (outside the CDR3, taken from reference TRBV7-2 and TRBJ1-1): GAGVSQSPSNKVTEKGKDVELRCDPISGHTALYWYRQSLGQGLEFLIYFQGNSAPDKSGLPSDRFSAERTGGSVSTLTIQRTQQEDSAVYLCASSQSRSAFFGQGTRLTVV.

V is TRBV10-1 and J is TRBJ2-1; D is possibly TRBD1 (5 bases). The germline CDR1 and CDR2 sequences are WNHNN and SYGVQD (reference sequence). Trimming took 3 bases from V and 1 from J, leaving 10 bases between them. The CDR3 has 15 residues. This CDR3 is CASSEGRGSYNEQFF. CDR3 bases: TGCGCCAGCAGTGAAGGTAGGGGATCCTACAATGAGCAGTTCTTC.

V gene TRBV5-1 combines with J gene TRBJ2-3; the D is unclear. Germline V gene sequence: CDR1 SGHRS, CDR2 YFSETQ. The CDR3 has 14 amino acids. Trimming took off 1 base at V and 0 bases at J, with 6 bases between the two ends. DNA for the CDR3: TGCGCCAGCAGCTTGCAAGCCAGCACAGATACGCAGTATTTT. It codes for CASSLQASTDTQYF.

A note on this clone: Other DNA sequences in this sample translate to the same CDR3. The chain carries TRBV6-5 and TRBJ1-2; a weak D match, TRBD1 (6 bases). This CDR3 has 14 residues. The V end was cut by 2 bases, the J end by 3 bases, with 10 bases between. Germline V gene data show CDR1 as MNHEY and CDR2 as SVGAGI. This chain's CDR3 is CASSYGGGDYGYTF. The CDR3 nucleotides read TGTGCCAGCAGTTACGGTGGGGGCGACTATGGCTACACCTTC.

The chain employs TRBV30 and TRBJ2-1; D might be TRBD2 (6 bases). Germline V gene sequence: CDR1 GTSNPN, CDR2 SVGIG (reference sequence). CDR3 size: 12 residues. The V end was cut by 2 bases, the J end by 9 bases, with 11 bases between. DNA of the CDR3: TGTGCCTGGAGTTGGACCGGGAGTGAGCAGTTCTTC. It yields the protein CAWSWTGSEQFF.

The chain has TRBV9 and TRBJ2-3; D is undetermined. V was trimmed by 0 bases and J by 2 bases, leaving 13 bases between them. CDR1 and CDR2 (germline): SGDLS, YYNGEE. CDR3 length: 16 residues. CDR3 DNA sequence: TGTGCCAGCAGCGTAGATCTCGCGCGGTCCACAGATACGCAGTATTTT. It yields the protein CASSVDLARSTDTQYF.

This sequence joins TRBV7-3 and TRBJ2-1; a possible D gene is TRBD1 (5 bases). V was cut by 4 bases and J by 7 bases, with 14 bases left in between. Germline CDR1 reads SGHTA; CDR2 reads FQGTGA. The CDR3 runs to 14 residues. CDR3 residues: CASSSGPGLNEQFF. The CDR3, as DNA: TGTGCCAGCAGCTCAGGGCCAGGGTTGAATGAGCAGTTCTTC.

The CDR3 nucleotides read TGTGCCAGCTCCTCGGGGGGAGTTCAGCCCCAGCATTTT. It codes for CASSSGGVQPQHF. The V gene is TRBV28, the J gene TRBJ1-5, with D perhaps TRBD1 (5 bases). This CDR3 spans 13 amino acids. Trimming pared 8 bases from V and 6 bases from J, leaving 14 bases between. CDR1 MDHEN and CDR2 SYDVKM come from the germline V gene.